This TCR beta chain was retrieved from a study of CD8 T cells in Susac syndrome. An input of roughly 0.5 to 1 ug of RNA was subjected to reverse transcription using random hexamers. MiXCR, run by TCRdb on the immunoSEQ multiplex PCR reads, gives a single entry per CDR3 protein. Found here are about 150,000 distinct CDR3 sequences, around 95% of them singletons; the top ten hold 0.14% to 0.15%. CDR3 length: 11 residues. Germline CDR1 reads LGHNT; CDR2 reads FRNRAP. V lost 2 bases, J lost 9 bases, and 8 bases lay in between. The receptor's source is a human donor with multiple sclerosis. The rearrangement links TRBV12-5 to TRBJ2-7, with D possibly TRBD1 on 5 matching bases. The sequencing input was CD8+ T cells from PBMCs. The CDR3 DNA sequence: TGTGCTAGTGGTTTGCCCGACAGGCAGTACTTC. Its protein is CASGLPDRQYF.